Following are 31 T cell receptor beta chains from one sample sequenced in a study of cytomegalovirus exposure and HLA in healthy donors. Primers for the PCR totalled 60 Vbeta and 13 Jbeta. The table came from immunoSEQ multiplex PCR; TCRdb's copy has only in-frame clones and leaves some out. The table includes about 98,000 clones, approximately 78% detected once. Sequencing was carried out using PBMCs. These receptors were obtained from a man aged 40-49 years in good health and CMV-seronegative.

The chain links TRBV6-1 to TRBJ1-4; 8 bases are a match to TRBD1. This CDR3 has 16 amino acids. Germline values: CDR1 MNHNS, CDR2 SASEGT. V was pared by 4 bases and J by 15 bases, with 19 bases of the junction left unmatched. In DNA form, the CDR3 reads TGTGCCAGCAGTGGACAGGGGCCCGGGGTGGGTGGGGCGGTGTTTTTT. It is translated as CASSGQGPGVGGAVFF.

The chain couples TRBV10-3 to TRBJ1-6; D perhaps matches TRBD1 (5 bases). In germline, CDR1 is ENHRY, CDR2 SYGVKD. V was cut by 7 bases and J by 7 bases, with 14 bases left in between. This CDR3 spans 14 amino acids. The CDR3 region has the DNA TGTGCCATCAAAGACAGCGTCACCAATTCACCCCTCCACTTT. Translating it yields CAIKDSVTNSPLHF.

The CDR3 reads CASSPPHPGLSNQPQHF. CDR3 in DNA: TGTGCCAGCAGTCCCCCGCACCCTGGCCTTAGCAATCAGCCCCAGCATTTT. The rearrangement uses TRBV28 and TRBJ1-5; D not resolved. V dropped 5 bases and J dropped 0 bases, with 17 bases sitting between them. Germline assignment: CDR1 MDHEN and CDR2 SYDVKM. There are 17 residues in the CDR3.

This clone was counted once. The CDR3 here is CASSTLSTAGNQPQHF. The CDR3 coding sequence is TGTGCCAGTAGTACCCTCTCGACCGCGGGTAATCAGCCCCAGCATTTT. V is TRBV19 and J is TRBJ1-5; D uncertain. The germline CDR1 and CDR2 sequences are LNHDA and SQIVND (reference sequence). This CDR3 comprises 16 residues. V shed 4 bases and J shed 4 bases, with 17 bases lying between them. The variable domain in full, completed from reference TRBV19 and TRBJ1-5, reads DGGITQSPKYLFRKEGQNVTLSCEQNLNHDAMYWYRQDPGQGLRLIYYSQIVNDFQKGDIAEGYSVSREKKESFPLTVTSAQKNPTAFYLCASSTLSTAGNQPQHFGDGTRLSIL.

The V call is TRBV4-1, the J call TRBJ1-5, with TRBD1 matching 7 bases. V gave up 0 bases and J gave up 4 bases; unmatched junction bases: 15. This CDR3 contains 19 residues. Germline CDR1 reads MGHRA; CDR2 reads YSYEKL. The CDR3 DNA follows: TGCGCCAGCAGCCAAGAAGCTTACAGGGGAGCCTTTAGGAATCAGCCCCAGCATTTT. This translates into CASSQEAYRGAFRNQPQHF.

CDR3 nucleotides: TGTGCCAGCAGCCCCCGCGCGGGGTATAACAATCAGCCCCAGCATTTT. This encodes CASSPRAGYNNQPQHF. This sequence joins TRBV2 and TRBJ1-5; D not resolved. Trimming stripped 6 bases from V and 3 bases from J, with 18 bases between. Germline V lookup: CDR1 SNHLY, CDR2 FYNNEI. The CDR3 is made up of 16 amino acids.

V usage is TRBV28 and J usage is TRBJ1-1; possible D gene TRBD1, 6 bases. The CDR3 is 11 residues long. The V end was cut by 10 bases, the J end by 7 bases, with 13 bases between. Germline CDR1 MDHEN, CDR2 SYDVKM. The CDR3 nucleotides are TGTGCCATTAGGGGGAGACGTGAAGCTTTCTTT. This encodes CAIRGRREAFF.

The V gene is TRBV5-1, the J gene TRBJ2-2, with 9 bases fitting TRBD1. The V segment lost 2 bases and the J segment 8 bases; nucleotides outside the gene matches: 13. The CDR3 is 17 residues long. Germline V gives CDR1 SGHRS, CDR2 YFSETQ. CDR3 loop: CASSLAGTGLKIGELFF. CDR3 DNA sequence: TGCGCCAGCAGCTTAGCCGGGACAGGGTTAAAAATTGGGGAGCTGTTTTTT.

The rearrangement links TRBV13 to TRBJ2-3; TRBD1 aligns across 7 bases. The V and J ends lost 5 bases and 4 bases, in that order; junction bases with no gene match: 6. The CDR3 contains 14 residues. Germline lookup yields CDR1 PRHDT and CDR2 FYEKMQ (reference sequence). Here the CDR3 reads CASSLQGDPDTQYF. Written as DNA, the CDR3 is TGTGCCAGCAGCCTCCAGGGGGACCCAGATACGCAGTATTTT.

The gene calls are TRBV10-2 and TRBJ2-1, with TRBD2 as a possible D gene (5 bases). The CDR3 is 16 residues long. CDR1 is WSHSY and CDR2 is SAAADI in the germline V gene. V was trimmed by 0 bases and J by 2 bases, leaving 11 bases between them. The CDR3 spells CASSESTLAPYNEQFF. The CDR3 bases are TGCGCCAGCAGTGAGTCGACCCTAGCCCCCTACAATGAGCAGTTCTTC.

The V call is TRBV7-8, the J call TRBJ1-1, with a tentative D call TRBD1 (6 bases). The CDR3 has 14 amino acids. Trimming removed 3 bases from V and 4 bases from J, with 12 bases in between. Germline V gives CDR1 SGHVS, CDR2 FQNEAQ. The DNA for the CDR3 is TGTGCCAGCAGCTTCGCGAGGGGGAGCACTGAAGCTTTCTTT. Encoded protein: CASSFARGSTEAFF.

This clone was observed a single time. V is TRBV19 and J is TRBJ1-1, with D hard to call. The V gene lost 0 bases and the J gene lost 5 bases, with 19 bases spanning the gap. The germline CDR1 and CDR2 sequences are LNHDA and SQIVND (reference sequence). This CDR3 region has 17 residues. The CDR3 loop reads CASSIDRRELAYTEAFF. Written as DNA, the CDR3 is TGTGCCAGTAGTATAGATCGGCGGGAGTTGGCATATACTGAAGCTTTCTTT. Full variable domain (rest looked up from reference TRBV19 and TRBJ1-1): DGGITQSPKYLFRKEGQNVTLSCEQNLNHDAMYWYRQDPGQGLRLIYYSQIVNDFQKGDIAEGYSVSREKKESFPLTVTSAQKNPTAFYLCASSIDRRELAYTEAFFGQGTRLTVV.

This clone was found a few times. The chain links TRBV7-8 to TRBJ2-5; 7 bases fit TRBD1. This CDR3 spans 14 amino acids. The germline CDR1 and CDR2 sequences are SGHVS and FQNEAQ. V was clipped by 6 bases and J by 4 bases; unmatched bases: 8. CDR3 residues: CASSPNRGVETQYF. In DNA, the CDR3 is TGTGCCAGCAGTCCTAACAGGGGAGTAGAGACCCAGTACTTC. The full variable domain, in which reference TRBV7-8 and TRBJ2-5 provide the parts outside the CDR3, is GAGVSQSPRYKVAKRGQDVALRCDPISGHVSLFWYQQALGQGPEFLTYFQNEAQLDKSGLPSDRFFAERPEGSVSTLKIQRTQQEDSAVYLCASSPNRGVETQYFGPGTRLLVL.

CDR3 amino acids: CASSGERGPIPATQYF. CDR3 coding DNA: TGTGCCAGCAGCGGCGAGCGGGGGCCTATCCCGGCGACCCAGTACTTC. The chain links TRBV9 to TRBJ2-5, with 8 bases identical to TRBD2. CDR3 size: 16 residues. Germline V CDR1 and CDR2: SGDLS, YYNGEE. The V segment lost 3 bases and the J segment 7 bases; nucleotides outside the gene matches: 14.

The V gene is TRBV9, the J gene TRBJ2-1, with 8 bases identical to TRBD2. V dropped 4 bases and J dropped 4; count of bases not matched to a gene: 7. This CDR3 spans 15 amino acids. Germline V gene sequence: CDR1 SGDLS, CDR2 YYNGEE. CDR3 in DNA: TGTGCCAGCAGCCGCGGGGGGCCGGGATACAATGAGCAGTTCTTC. Translated, it gives CASSRGGPGYNEQFF.

The V gene is TRBV30, the J gene TRBJ1-1; the D is unclear. CDR3 length equals 12 residues. Trimming shortened V by 4 bases and J by 0 bases, and 6 bases separated the two germline ends. Germline CDR1 reads GTSNPN; CDR2 reads SVGIG (reference sequence). CDR3 sequence reads: CAWKALNTEAFF. The DNA for the CDR3 is TGTGCCTGGAAAGCGCTGAACACTGAAGCTTTCTTT. Variable domain in full (rest from reference TRBV30 and TRBJ1-1): SQTIHQWPATLVQPVGSPLSLECTVEGTSNPNLYWYRQAAGRGLQLLFYSVGIGQISSEVPQNLSASRPQDRQFILSSKKLLLSDSGFYLCAWKALNTEAFFGQGTRLTVV.

In this sample, this clone turned up once. The chain combines TRBV7-6 with TRBJ1-3; 7 bases are shared with TRBD1. The CDR3 is 17 residues long. V was pared by 1 base and J by 0 bases, with 6 bases of the junction left unmatched. Per germline, CDR1 SGHVS and CDR2 FNYEAQ. CDR3 sequence: CASSLGGQPYSGNTIYF. The CDR3 DNA is TGTGCCAGCAGCTTAGGGGGACAGCCATACTCTGGAAACACCATATATTTT.

CDR3 residues: CASSIGQGLGETQYF. DNA of the CDR3: TGTGCCAGTAGTATTGGTCAGGGGCTGGGGGAGACCCAGTACTTC. The chain recombines TRBV19 with TRBJ2-5, with D maybe TRBD1 (6 bases). CDR1 is LNHDA and CDR2 is SQIVND in the germline V gene (reference sequence). This CDR3 has 15 residues. V lost 3 bases and J lost 5, with 16 bases in between.

V and J are TRBV4-2 and TRBJ2-6; D gene ambiguous. CDR3 length: 13 residues. Germline loops: CDR1 LGHNA, CDR2 YNFKEQ. V dropped 4 bases and J dropped 4 bases, with 5 bases sitting between them. Here the CDR3 DNA reads TGTGCCAGCAGCCCCCTGGGGGCCAACGTCCTGACTTTC. This codes for CASSPLGANVLTF.

This sequence joins TRBV7-6 and TRBJ2-7, with TRBD1 as a possible D gene (6 bases). V shed 2 bases and J shed 3 bases, with 14 bases lying between them. The CDR3 sequence is 15 residues long. Germline V gene lookup returns CDR1 SGHVS and CDR2 FNYEAQ. The CDR3 here is CASSLSAGVDYEQYF. CDR3 in DNA: TGTGCCAGCAGCTTATCGGCAGGGGTTGACTACGAGCAGTACTTC.

V is TRBV4-1 and J is TRBJ2-7, with 10 bases matching TRBD2. CDR1 is MGHRA, CDR2 YSYEKL, per germline. The CDR3 extends over 15 amino acids. Losses at the gene ends were 4 bases for V and 0 bases for J; bases not matched to a gene: 3. The CDR3 reads CASSRTSGSSYEQYF. The DNA for the CDR3 is TGCGCCAGCAGCCGGACTAGCGGTAGCTCCTACGAGCAGTACTTC.

V is TRBV27 and J is TRBJ2-7, with D perhaps matching TRBD2 (5 bases). Germline V gene sequence: CDR1 MNHEY, CDR2 SMNVEV (reference sequence). Trimming removed 8 bases from V and 6 bases from J, with 20 bases in between. This CDR3 region has 14 residues. As DNA, the CDR3 is TGTGCCAGCGCAAGCAGGCTCGGGGTCGGCGAGCAGTACTTC. Translating it yields CASASRLGVGEQYF.

This clone was recorded only once. The gene calls are TRBV6-1 and TRBJ1-1; TRBD1 matches 7 bases. Germline CDR1 MNHNS, CDR2 SASEGT. This CDR3 has 12 amino acids. V lost 7 bases and J lost 5; bases outside the gene matches: 4. The CDR3 here is CASKTGTTEAFF. In DNA form, the CDR3 reads TGTGCCAGCAAGACAGGGACAACTGAAGCTTTCTTT.

V is TRBV5-6 and J is TRBJ1-6; perhaps TRBD1 as D (6 bases). Trimming removed 4 bases from V and 7 bases from J, with 18 bases in between. The CDR3 contains 16 residues. Germline V gene lookup returns CDR1 SGHDT and CDR2 YYEEEE. CDR3 DNA sequence: TGTGCCAGCAGCCGAGGGGGAGATTTTGTGAATTCACCCCTCCACTTT. It codes for CASSRGGDFVNSPLHF.

The J gene is TRBJ1-5, the V gene TRBV27; D possibly corresponds to TRBD1 (6 bases). Germline CDR1 is MNHEY and CDR2 is SMNVEV (reference sequence). The CDR3 has 19 amino acids. Trimming left V 1 base short and J 0 bases short, with 19 bases between. The CDR3 here is CASSLFAGAKPNSNQPQHF. DNA for the CDR3: TGTGCCAGCAGTTTATTTGCAGGGGCCAAACCGAATAGCAATCAGCCCCAGCATTTT.

The CDR3: CAISSNAGFTEAFF. The CDR3, as DNA: TGTGCCATCAGTTCAAATGCGGGGTTCACTGAAGCTTTCTTT. The chain combines TRBV10-3 with TRBJ1-1; D gene ambiguous. Germline assignment: CDR1 ENHRY and CDR2 SYGVKD. The CDR3 sequence is 14 residues long. Trimming stripped 5 bases from V and 4 bases from J, with 14 bases between.

The chain recombines TRBV6-1 with TRBJ1-1, with 10 nucleotides matching TRBD1. Germline values: CDR1 MNHNS, CDR2 SASEGT. After removal of 1 base from V and 4 bases from J, the junction contained 0 bases not matched to a gene. This CDR3 contains 14 residues. The CDR3 is CASSEGTGGTEAFF. The CDR3 nucleotides read TGTGCCAGCAGTGAAGGGACAGGGGGCACTGAAGCTTTCTTT.

The sample holds a few counts of this clone. The V and J genes are TRBV9 and TRBJ2-5; D gene ambiguous. The V gene's germline CDR1 is SGDLS and CDR2 YYNGEE. The CDR3 consists of 15 residues. V gave up 0 bases and J gave up 4 bases, with 13 bases separating them. The CDR3 reads CASSVAFEARETQYF. The CDR3, as DNA: TGTGCCAGCAGCGTAGCTTTTGAGGCCCGAGAGACCCAGTACTTC.

The V gene is TRBV6-5, the J gene TRBJ1-6, with D possibly TRBD1 on 5 matching bases. This CDR3 is built from 12 residues. In germline, CDR1 is MNHEY, CDR2 SVGAGI. V lost 0 bases, J lost 14 bases, and 8 bases lay in between. The CDR3 bases are TGTGCCAGCAGTTACTCGGCAGGGACCCTCCACTTT. Residues: CASSYSAGTLHF.

The CDR3 sequence is CASSFDREDEKLFF. The CDR3 DNA is TGTGCCAGCAGCTTTGACAGGGAGGATGAAAAACTGTTTTTT. The chain employs TRBV5-6 and TRBJ1-4; 7 nucleotides align to TRBD1. This CDR3 is built from 14 residues. In germline, CDR1 is SGHDT, CDR2 YYEEEE. V dropped 2 bases and J dropped 6; count of bases not matched to a gene: 4.

The genes are TRBV19 and TRBJ1-1; 12 bases fit TRBD1. Per germline, CDR1 LNHDA and CDR2 SQIVND (reference sequence). V gave up 8 bases and J gave up 7 bases; unmatched junction bases: 8. This CDR3 is built from 14 residues. For the CDR3, the DNA is TGTGCCAGTCAGGGGACAGGGGGCCCCCGTGAAGCTTTCTTT. This translates into CASQGTGGPREAFF.